The 31 T cell receptor beta chains given below trace back to one sample, sequenced in a study of blood T cell repertoires in COVID-19. Sequencing used immunoSEQ multiplex PCR; TCRdb keeps in-frame clones, though not all of them. Among more than 45,000 clones listed, 75% to 85% were seen once. Specimen: peripheral blood. The receptors originated from an elderly man in a cohort sampled during active COVID-19.

This rearrangement joins TRBV28 to TRBJ1-5, with D perhaps TRBD1 (5 bases). The CDR3 extends over 16 amino acids. V shed 3 bases and J shed 2 bases, with 14 bases lying between them. Germline V gene lookup returns CDR1 MDHEN and CDR2 SYDVKM. DNA of the CDR3: TGTGCCAGCAGTTTCCTGTCGGGGGGTGGCAATCAGCCCCAGCATTTT. Its protein product is CASSFLSGGGNQPQHF.

The J gene is TRBJ2-7, the V gene TRBV29-1; 8 bases match TRBD1. Germline V lookup: CDR1 SQVTM, CDR2 ANQGSEA. V lost 2 bases and J lost 7; bases outside the gene matches: 1. This CDR3 contains 11 residues. For the CDR3, the DNA is TGCAGCGTTGAAAGGACAGGGGAGCAGTACTTC. It codes for CSVERTGEQYF.

The chain combines TRBV28 with TRBJ1-1; possible D gene TRBD1, 5 bases. Germline lookup yields CDR1 MDHEN and CDR2 SYDVKM. The CDR3 totals 14 residues. The V and J ends lost 8 bases and 0 bases respectively, with 13 bases between them. In DNA form, the CDR3 reads TGTGCCAGCCGCGACAGACAGATGAACACTGAAGCTTTCTTT. This sequence encodes CASRDRQMNTEAFF.

The genes are TRBV6-6 and TRBJ2-1, with 9 bases matching TRBD1. V trimming: 6 bases; J trimming: 2 bases; junction bases outside the gene matches: 5. The length of the CDR3 is 15 residues. The germline CDR1 and CDR2 sequences are MNHNY and SVGAGI (reference sequence). CDR3 sequence: CASSYRDRAYNEQFF. The DNA of the CDR3 is TGTGCCAGCAGCTACCGGGACAGGGCCTACAATGAGCAGTTCTTC.

This chain links TRBV5-1 with TRBJ1-1; the D is unclear. The CDR3 contains 15 residues. V lost 1 base, J lost 7 bases, and 17 bases lay in between. CDR1 and CDR2 from the germline V gene are SGHRS and YFSETQ. CDR3 sequence: CASSLYSLGSREAFF. CDR3 DNA: TGCGCCAGCAGCTTGTACAGTTTGGGCAGCCGTGAAGCTTTCTTT.

J is TRBJ1-2 and V is TRBV28; D gene unclear. Germline V gene sequence: CDR1 MDHEN, CDR2 SYDVKM. Trimming cost V 2 bases and J 8 bases, with 15 bases left between them. This CDR3 has 14 residues. CDR3 nucleotides: TGTGCCAGCAGTTTAGTTAAGAGAGGGTTAGGCTACACCTTC. This encodes CASSLVKRGLGYTF.

The chain is built from TRBV28 and TRBJ1-3; D is uncertain. Looked up from germline, CDR1 is MDHEN and CDR2 is SYDVKM. The CDR3 loop spans 14 amino acids. V was trimmed by 4 bases and J by 4 bases, leaving 11 bases between them. The CDR3 coding sequence is TGTGCCAGCAGTTCCTTCAGGAGGGGAAACACCATATATTTT. As protein: CASSSFRRGNTIYF. Supplemented by reference TRBV28 and TRBJ1-3, the full variable domain reads DVKVTQSSRYLVKRTGEKVFLECVQDMDHENMFWYRQDPGLGLRLIYFSYDVKMKEKGDIPEGYSVSREKKERFSLILESASTNQTSMYLCASSSFRRGNTIYFGEGSWLTVV.

The CDR3 sequence is CASSVPRDTFYEQYF. For the CDR3, the DNA is TGTGCCAGCAGCGTTCCACGGGACACCTTCTACGAGCAGTACTTC. V and J are TRBV6-5 and TRBJ2-7; possibly TRBD1 for D (6 bases). Germline V CDR1 and CDR2: MNHEY, SVGAGI. With 6 bases removed from V and 3 bases from J, the gap between germline ends came to 18 bases. The CDR3 has 15 residues.

The chain is built from TRBV5-1 and TRBJ1-6; possible D gene TRBD1, 6 bases. Germline-derived CDR1 and CDR2 are SGHRS and YFSETQ. There are 13 residues in the CDR3. With 4 bases removed from V and 8 bases from J, the gap between germline ends came to 10 bases. The CDR3 region has the DNA TGCGCCAGCAGCGCGACAGGAGATTCACCCCTCCACTTT. It codes for CASSATGDSPLHF.

This clone has only a few counts. The V call is TRBV11-1, the J call TRBJ1-1, with 8 nucleotides matching TRBD1. The ends lost 4 bases at V and 0 bases at J; junction bases unmatched: 4. The length of the CDR3 is 15 residues. Germline V gene sequence: CDR1 SGHAT, CDR2 FQDESV (reference sequence). CDR3 loop: CASSSRQGMNTEAFF. In nucleotides, the CDR3 is TGTGCCAGCAGCTCGAGACAGGGGATGAACACTGAAGCTTTCTTT.

The chain has TRBV3-1 (or the pseudogene TRBV3-2) and TRBJ1-5, with D perhaps TRBD1 (6 bases). The CDR3 is 14 residues long. Germline V gene lookup returns CDR1 LGHDT and CDR2 YNNKEL (reference sequence). The V end was cut by 2 bases, the J end by 7 bases, with 12 bases between. The CDR3 DNA sequence: TGTGCCAGCAGCCAATCGACAGGAAGGCAGCCCCAGCATTTT. Protein: CASSQSTGRQPQHF.

The chain recombines TRBV5-1 with TRBJ2-3; 8 bases line up with TRBD1. This CDR3 spans 16 amino acids. J gave up 7 bases and V 3 bases, and 13 bases lay outside the gene matches. Germline V gene lookup returns CDR1 SGHRS and CDR2 YFSETQ. The chain's CDR3 is CASSSYRDRRGYTQYF. DNA of the CDR3: TGCGCCAGCAGCTCGTACCGGGACAGGAGAGGGTATACGCAGTATTTT.

The chain combines TRBV5-4 with TRBJ2-4, with D possibly matching TRBD1 (6 bases). The CDR3 is 17 amino acids. The V end lost 0 bases, the J end lost 0 bases, and 13 bases lay between the germline ends. The germline V gene has CDR1 SGHNT and CDR2 YYREEE (reference sequence). The CDR3 bases are TGTGCCAGCAGCTTGGTGCAGGGGTCCATAGCCAAAAACATTCAGTACTTC. This gives the protein CASSLVQGSIAKNIQYF.

The chain combines TRBV10-3 with TRBJ2-1, with 10 bases lining up with TRBD2. Losses at the gene ends were 9 bases for V and 6 bases for J; bases not matched to a gene: 5. Germline-derived CDR1 and CDR2 are ENHRY and SYGVKD. The CDR3 is 13 residues long. CDR3: CAIRLAGTNEQFF. The CDR3 bases are TGTGCCATTCGACTAGCGGGTACCAATGAGCAGTTCTTC.

This chain connects TRBV6-2 or TRBV6-3 to TRBJ2-3; D remains ambiguous. The CDR3 runs to 16 residues. The V end was cut by 0 bases, the J end by 1 base, with 11 bases between. The germline CDR1 and CDR2 sequences are MNHEY and SVGEGT. The CDR3 DNA reads TGTGCCAGCAGTTACTCGGGCGCCGGCGGCACAGATACGCAGTATTTT. The encoded protein is CASSYSGAGGTDTQYF.

The CDR3 sequence: CASSLRDSYEQYF. CDR3 in DNA: TGTGCCAGCAGTCTCCGGGACAGCTACGAGCAGTACTTC. V and J are TRBV6-5 and TRBJ2-7; 7 bases agree with TRBD1. The J segment lost 3 bases and the V segment lost 5 bases, leaving 4 bases of the junction unmatched. This CDR3 has 13 residues. CDR1 is MNHEY, CDR2 SVGAGI, per germline.

V usage is TRBV28 and J usage is TRBJ2-2, with D hard to call. CDR3 length equals 15 residues. V was clipped by 6 bases and J by 4 bases, with 15 bases between them. Germline CDR1 MDHEN, CDR2 SYDVKM. As DNA, the CDR3 is TGTGCCAGCAGCCCCGCCGAGAGGAGCACCGGGGAGCTGTTTTTT. The encoded protein is CASSPAERSTGELFF. Full variable domain (outside the CDR3, taken from reference TRBV28 and TRBJ2-2): DVKVTQSSRYLVKRTGEKVFLECVQDMDHENMFWYRQDPGLGLRLIYFSYDVKMKEKGDIPEGYSVSREKKERFSLILESASTNQTSMYLCASSPAERSTGELFFGEGSRLTVL.

This clone appeared a few times. The chain links TRBV9 to TRBJ2-2; the D gene is possibly TRBD2 (5 bases). The CDR3 is 15 amino acids. The V gene lost 0 bases and the J gene lost 3 bases, with 9 bases spanning the gap. Germline loops: CDR1 SGDLS, CDR2 YYNGEE. The CDR3 nucleotides read TGTGCCAGCAGCGTAGTCGGACTGGACACCGGGGAGCTGTTTTTT. Amino acid sequence: CASSVVGLDTGELFF.

This clone was seen a single time. The chain links TRBV28 to TRBJ1-2, with D possibly matching TRBD1 (5 bases). This CDR3 is 15 amino acids long. V lost 3 bases to trimming and J lost 0 bases, with 11 bases between them. CDR1 MDHEN and CDR2 SYDVKM come from the germline V gene. CDR3 DNA: TGTGCCAGCAGTTTCCCTGCAGGGTCTAACTATGGCTACACCTTC. Translating gives CASSFPAGSNYGYTF.

The V call is TRBV6-2 or TRBV6-3, the J call TRBJ1-5; weak D call: TRBD1 (6 bases). Deletions cut 5 bases from V and 7 bases from J, with 12 bases between. This CDR3 has 13 amino acids. The V gene's germline CDR1 is MNHEY and CDR2 SVGEGT. In nucleotides, the CDR3 is TGTGCCAGCAGTCGCGGACAGTTCCAGCCCCAGCATTTT. It yields the protein CASSRGQFQPQHF.

The chain couples TRBV7-8 to TRBJ2-7; 9 nucleotides line up with TRBD2. After removal of 1 base from V and 3 bases from J, the junction contained 4 bases not matched to a gene. This CDR3 comprises 15 residues. Germline V lookup: CDR1 SGHVS, CDR2 FQNEAQ. The CDR3 reads CASSLVREGHYEQYF. The DNA for the CDR3 is TGTGCCAGCAGCTTAGTGCGGGAGGGCCACTACGAGCAGTACTTC.

V is TRBV28 and J is TRBJ1-1, with 10 bases identical to TRBD1. V lost 6 bases to trimming and J lost 10 bases; unmatched junction nucleotides: 14. Per germline, CDR1 MDHEN and CDR2 SYDVKM. CDR3 size: 15 residues. Here the CDR3 reads CASRAAGTGAHGAFF. DNA of the CDR3: TGTGCCAGCAGAGCTGCCGGGACAGGGGCCCATGGAGCTTTCTTT.

This sequence joins TRBV24-1 and TRBJ1-2; TRBD1 might be the D (6 bases). The CDR3 totals 12 residues. Germline V gene sequence: CDR1 KGHDR, CDR2 SFDVKD. Trimming removed 4 bases at V and 8 bases at J, with 10 bases between. The CDR3: CATSEQGEGYTF. The CDR3 bases are TGTGCCACCAGTGAACAGGGAGAGGGCTACACCTTC.

The gene calls are TRBV12-3 or TRBV12-4 and TRBJ1-1, with TRBD1 as a possible D gene (6 bases). The V end lost 7 bases, the J end lost 1 base, and 10 bases lay between the germline ends. The CDR3 is 13 residues long. Here the CDR3 reads CASTQQGNTEAFF. CDR3 DNA: TGTGCCAGCACCCAACAGGGGAACACTGAAGCTTTCTTT.

The rearrangement uses TRBV25-1 and TRBJ2-2, with TRBD1 matching 7 bases. Germline-derived CDR1 and CDR2 are MGHDK and SYGVNS. V was pared by 4 bases and J by 4 bases, with 6 bases of the junction left unmatched. The CDR3 length is 15 residues. The CDR3 coding sequence is TGTGCCAGCAGTGCCCCGGGACAGCGCACCGGGGAGCTGTTTTTT. Translation: CASSAPGQRTGELFF.

The V and J genes are TRBV2 and TRBJ1-3, with unresolved D. The ends were cut back, 1 base at V and 0 bases at J, with 10 bases in the middle. Germline loops: CDR1 SNHLY, CDR2 FYNNEI. This CDR3 has 16 amino acids. As DNA, the CDR3 is TGTGCCAGCAGTGAAGAGCGACCGAGCTCTGGAAACACCATATATTTT. This translates into CASSEERPSSGNTIYF.

The rearrangement links TRBV5-1 to TRBJ1-2, with TRBD1 matching over 9 bases. V gave up 4 bases and J gave up 7 bases; unmatched junction bases: 8. The CDR3 spans 14 residues. CDR1 and CDR2 (germline): SGHRS, YFSETQ. In DNA, the CDR3 is TGCGCCAGCAGCGTCGGACAGGGGCTCTCTGGCTACACCTTC. Residues: CASSVGQGLSGYTF. Full variable domain (remainder filled in from reference TRBV5-1 and TRBJ1-2): KAGVTQTPRYLIKTRGQQVTLSCSPISGHRSVSWYQQTPGQGLQFLFEYFSETQRNKGNFPGRFSGRQFSNSRSEMNVSTLELGDSALYLCASSVGQGLSGYTFGSGTRLTVV.

The gene calls are TRBV5-4 and TRBJ1-3; TRBD1 agrees at 7 bases. The germline V gene has CDR1 SGHNT and CDR2 YYREEE (reference sequence). V shed 2 bases and J 2 bases; nucleotides not matched to a gene: 7. This CDR3 has 16 residues. CDR3 sequence: CASSFDRGRPGNTIYF. The CDR3 bases are TGTGCCAGCAGCTTTGATAGGGGGCGCCCTGGAAACACCATATATTTT. The whole variable domain, remainder taken from reference TRBV5-4 and TRBJ1-3, is ETGVTQSPTHLIKTRGQQVTLRCSSQSGHNTVSWYQQALGQGPQFIFQYYREEENGRGNFPPRFSGLQFPNYSSELNVNALELDDSALYLCASSFDRGRPGNTIYFGEGSWLTVV.

J is TRBJ2-7 and V is TRBV5-1; D gene uncertain. CDR3 length equals 12 residues. The germline V and J ends were trimmed by 5 bases and 1 base, with 7 bases remaining between them. Germline values: CDR1 SGHRS, CDR2 YFSETQ. This chain's CDR3 is CASSLPSYEQYF. Written as DNA, the CDR3 is TGCGCCAGCAGTCTACCTTCCTACGAGCAGTACTTC.

V is TRBV10-2 and J is TRBJ2-5, with 14 bases fitting TRBD2. The germline V gene encodes CDR1 WSHSY and CDR2 SAAADI. Trimming at V came to 7 bases and at J to 3 bases, leaving 4 bases not matched to a gene. The length of the CDR3 is 15 residues. The CDR3: CASKPGLAGEETQYF. In DNA, the CDR3 is TGCGCCAGCAAACCGGGACTAGCGGGGGAAGAGACCCAGTACTTC.

The chain couples TRBV2 to TRBJ2-5, with a possible D match to TRBD1 (6 bases). V was clipped by 7 bases and J by 1 base, with 7 bases between them. CDR1 is SNHLY and CDR2 is FYNNEI in the germline V gene. This CDR3 contains 12 residues. The CDR3 nucleotides are TGTGCCAGCAAACAGGGCCAAGAGACCCAGTACTTC. Its protein product is CASKQGQETQYF.